The 20 T cell receptor beta chains below all came from one sample that was sequenced in a study of blood T cells in healthy people across ages. Next came a second PCR, run for about 6 to 11 cycles, which used a sample-barcoded 5' primer along with a J-beta primer mix. MiXCR, run by TCRdb on the 5' RACE reads, gives a single entry per CDR3 protein. The sample includes about 1.4 million distinct CDR3 sequences, approximately 59% of them seen just once. Sequenced: blood. The receptor source for this set is a man aged 18 to 30 in good health.

This chain connects TRBV2 to TRBJ2-1; TRBD2 aligns across 8 bases. The CDR3 loop spans 13 amino acids. After removal of 11 bases from V and 7 bases from J, the junction contained 10 bases not matched to a gene. Germline V gives CDR1 SNHLY, CDR2 FYNNEI. The CDR3 protein is CAVTGTRINEQFF. CDR3 nucleotides: TGTGCCGTTACCGGGACTAGGATAAATGAGCAGTTCTTC.

The chain links TRBV12-3 or TRBV12-4 to TRBJ2-7, with 8 nucleotides matching TRBD1. V trimming: 5 bases; J trimming: 0 bases; junction bases outside the gene matches: 6. The CDR3 runs to 15 residues. The CDR3 DNA reads as TGTGCCAGCAGTCTGCAGGGGGCCATCTCCTACGAGCAGTACTTC. Protein sequence: CASSLQGAISYEQYF.

The chain joins TRBV5-5 to TRBJ2-5; TRBD2 aligns across 8 bases. After removal of 1 base from V and 3 bases from J, the junction contained 2 bases not matched to a gene. This CDR3 region has 14 residues. Per germline, CDR1 SGHKS and CDR2 YYEKEE (reference sequence). The DNA for the CDR3 is TGTGCCAGCAGCTTGCAACTAGCGGAAGAGACCCAGTACTTC. Amino acids: CASSLQLAEETQYF.

V and J are TRBV25-1 and TRBJ2-2; D might be TRBD1 or TRBD2, each matching 5 bases. Germline assignment: CDR1 MGHDK and CDR2 SYGVNS. Trimming left V 0 bases short and J 5 bases short, with 13 bases between. The CDR3 loop spans 16 amino acids. The CDR3 coding sequence is TGTGCCAGCAGTGAATATTCACGGGGCACGACCGGGGAGCTGTTTTTT. Protein sequence: CASSEYSRGTTGELFF.

The chain uses TRBV20-1 and TRBJ2-7; 8 bases map to TRBD1. With 6 bases clipped from V and 2 bases from J, the junction kept 12 bases outside the gene matches. The CDR3 loop spans 15 amino acids. Germline-derived CDR1 and CDR2 are DFQATT and SNEGSKA (reference sequence). The CDR3 here is CSATHRDRPPYEQYF. The CDR3 region has the DNA TGCAGTGCCACCCACCGGGACAGGCCTCCCTACGAGCAGTACTTC.

The chain is built from TRBV7-6 and TRBJ2-5; TRBD2 matches at 8 bases. After removal of 5 bases from V and 2 bases from J, the junction contained 7 bases not matched to a gene. This CDR3 spans 15 amino acids. CDR1 and CDR2 (germline): SGHVS, FNYEAQ. CDR3 DNA: TGTGCCAGCAGCCGGGAGGGATGGAAACAAGAGACCCAGTACTTC. This translates into CASSREGWKQETQYF.

J is TRBJ2-7 and V is TRBV7-9; no clear D. This CDR3 has 14 amino acids. Germline V gives CDR1 SEHNR, CDR2 FQNEAQ (reference sequence). V was trimmed by 4 bases and J by 0 bases, leaving 10 bases between them. CDR3 region: CASSSDISSYEQYF. CDR3 in DNA: TGTGCCAGCAGCTCAGACATTAGCTCCTACGAGCAGTACTTC.

V is TRBV27 and J is TRBJ2-2, with D perhaps TRBD1 or TRBD2 (7 bases each). In germline, CDR1 is MNHEY, CDR2 SMNVEV (reference sequence). Deletions cut 10 bases from V and 6 bases from J, with 21 bases between. This CDR3 is 15 amino acids long. The CDR3 bases are TGTGCCACCAGGGGGGCGGGGGAAATTTCCGGGGAGCTGTTTTTT. Amino acids: CATRGAGEISGELFF.

The chain has TRBV7-9 and TRBJ2-5; no firm D call. V lost 3 bases, J lost 2 bases, and 10 bases lay in between. The CDR3 has 14 amino acids. Germline CDR1 reads SEHNR; CDR2 reads FQNEAQ (reference sequence). CDR3 DNA sequence: TGTGCCAGCAGCTTTAACAGAATGCAAGAGACCCAGTACTTC. Protein sequence: CASSFNRMQETQYF.

A few counts support this clonotype. J is TRBJ2-1 and V is TRBV7-8, with D hard to call. CDR3 length: 10 amino acids. Looked up from germline, CDR1 is SGHVS and CDR2 is FQNEAQ. The germline V and J ends were trimmed by 8 bases and 7 bases, with 6 bases remaining between them. The CDR3 loop reads CASGRNEQFF. The CDR3 DNA is TGTGCCAGCGGGCGGAATGAGCAGTTCTTC.

The J gene is TRBJ2-2, the V gene TRBV4-1, with a possible D match to TRBD2 (5 bases). This CDR3 region has 16 residues. V was trimmed by 4 bases and J by 0 bases, leaving 12 bases between them. CDR1 MGHRA and CDR2 YSYEKL come from the germline V gene. DNA for the CDR3: TGCGCCAGCAGCCCGTCCGGACTTTCGAACACCGGGGAGCTGTTTTTT. Translation: CASSPSGLSNTGELFF.

This clonotype was counted a few times. The chain combines TRBV20-1 with TRBJ1-2, with 8 nucleotides matching TRBD1. V lost 6 bases to trimming and J lost 2 bases; unmatched junction nucleotides: 17. CDR1 and CDR2 from the germline V gene are DFQATT and SNEGSKA (reference sequence). CDR3 length equals 17 residues. The CDR3 DNA sequence: TGCAGTGCCCTTAGTAACGGGACAGGCGGATCGAACTATGGCTACACCTTC. This translates into CSALSNGTGGSNYGYTF.

This chain joins TRBV10-3 and TRBJ2-2; tentatively, D is TRBD2 (6 bases). This CDR3 is 15 amino acids long. From germline, CDR1 is ENHRY and CDR2 SYGVKD. Trimming took 6 bases from V and 3 from J, leaving 14 bases between them. The CDR3 sequence is CAIRHPGDDTGELFF. The CDR3 bases are TGTGCCATCAGGCATCCGGGAGATGACACCGGGGAGCTGTTTTTT.

This clonotype appeared a few times. The chain links TRBV14 to TRBJ2-3, with 8 positions matching TRBD1. The junction had 6 bases not matched to a gene; V was cut back by 2 bases and J by 2 bases. The CDR3 is made up of 16 amino acids. In germline, CDR1 is SGHDN, CDR2 FVKESK. DNA of the CDR3: TGTGCCAGCAGCCAACTGGGGACAGGTGTCACAGATACGCAGTATTTT. Protein sequence: CASSQLGTGVTDTQYF.

V is TRBV20-1 and J is TRBJ2-1, with TRBD2 matching 15 bases. The J segment lost 5 bases and the V segment lost 6 bases, leaving 8 bases of the junction unmatched. Germline V gives CDR1 DFQATT, CDR2 SNEGSKA (reference sequence). The CDR3 runs to 16 residues. Written as DNA, the CDR3 is TGCAGTGCCCCCGGACTAGCGGGGGGGCCCCACAATGAGCAGTTCTTC. It is translated as CSAPGLAGGPHNEQFF.

This chain uses TRBV7-9 with TRBJ2-1, with D possibly matching TRBD2 (5 bases). Trimming pared 5 bases from V and 7 bases from J, leaving 12 bases between. CDR1 and CDR2 from the germline V gene are SEHNR and FQNEAQ (reference sequence). The CDR3 extends over 13 amino acids. The CDR3 is CASSPRGINEQFF. For the CDR3, the DNA is TGTGCCAGCAGCCCCCGAGGGATTAATGAGCAGTTCTTC.

The chain joins TRBV7-2 to TRBJ2-5; TRBD1 might be the D (5 bases). With the DNA end fitting TRBJ2-7 better, the J assignment may be wrong. The germline V gene encodes CDR1 SGHTA and CDR2 FQGNSA. The CDR3 covers 12 residues. The CDR3 reads CASSSVGAEQYF. As DNA, the CDR3 is TGTGCCAGCAGCTCCGTAGGGGCCGAGCAGTACTTC.

In its sample, this clonotype was seen a few times. The chain is built from TRBV24-1 and TRBJ2-3, with D possibly being TRBD2 (6 bases). Trimming took 10 bases from V and 6 from J, leaving 13 bases between them. CDR3 length: 12 amino acids. Germline CDR1 is KGHDR and CDR2 is SFDVKD. The CDR3 DNA is TGTGCCACTGGAGGGGATATGGATACGCAGTATTTT. This sequence encodes CATGGDMDTQYF.

The V gene is TRBV28, the J gene TRBJ1-5, with a possible D match to TRBD1 (6 bases). CDR3 length equals 14 residues. Germline loops: CDR1 MDHEN, CDR2 SYDVKM. V was cut by 8 bases and J by 5 bases, with 16 bases left in between. CDR3 region: CASRRTDPYQPQHF. CDR3 coding DNA: TGTGCCAGCCGAAGGACAGACCCTTATCAGCCCCAGCATTTT.

This clonotype has just a few counts. The chain has TRBV7-2 and TRBJ2-3, with 10 bases matching TRBD2. The V and J ends lost 4 bases and 4 bases, in that order; junction bases with no gene match: 2. The CDR3 loop spans 14 amino acids. Germline assignment: CDR1 SGHTA and CDR2 FQGNSA. CDR3 sequence reads: CASSSSGGADTQYF. The CDR3 DNA is TGTGCCAGCAGCTCAAGCGGGGGGGCAGATACGCAGTATTTT.